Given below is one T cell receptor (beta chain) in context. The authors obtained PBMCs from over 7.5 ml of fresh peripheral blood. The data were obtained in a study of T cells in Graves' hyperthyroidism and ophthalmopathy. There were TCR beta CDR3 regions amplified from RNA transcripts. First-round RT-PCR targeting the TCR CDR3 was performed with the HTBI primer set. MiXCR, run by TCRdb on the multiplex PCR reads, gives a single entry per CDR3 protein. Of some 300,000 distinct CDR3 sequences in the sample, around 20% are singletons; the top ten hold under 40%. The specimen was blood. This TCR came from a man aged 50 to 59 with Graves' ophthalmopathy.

The CDR3 spells CASSQDWKTITDTQYF. In nucleotides, the CDR3 is TGCGCCAGCAGCCAAGATTGGAAGACCATCACAGATACGCAGTATTTT. The gene calls are TRBV4-1 and TRBJ2-3; D unresolved. The V gene's germline CDR1 is MGHRA and CDR2 YSYEKL. There are 16 residues in the CDR3. V lost 0 bases and J lost 2, with 12 bases in between.